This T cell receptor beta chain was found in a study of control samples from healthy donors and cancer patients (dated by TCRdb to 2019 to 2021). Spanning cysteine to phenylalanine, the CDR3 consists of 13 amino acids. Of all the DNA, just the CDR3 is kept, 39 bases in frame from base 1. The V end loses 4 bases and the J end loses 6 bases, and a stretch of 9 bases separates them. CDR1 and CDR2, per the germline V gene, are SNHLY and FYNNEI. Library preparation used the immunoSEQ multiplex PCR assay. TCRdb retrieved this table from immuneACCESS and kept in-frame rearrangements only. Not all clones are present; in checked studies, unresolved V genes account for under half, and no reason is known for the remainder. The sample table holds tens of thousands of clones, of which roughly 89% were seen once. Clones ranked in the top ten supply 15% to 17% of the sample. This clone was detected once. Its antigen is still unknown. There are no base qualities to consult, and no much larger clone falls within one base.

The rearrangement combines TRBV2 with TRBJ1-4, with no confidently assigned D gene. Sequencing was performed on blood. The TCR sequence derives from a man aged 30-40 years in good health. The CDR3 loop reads CASSVRQYEKLFF. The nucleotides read TGTGCCAGCAGTGTCAGGCAGTATGAAAAACTGTTTTTT.